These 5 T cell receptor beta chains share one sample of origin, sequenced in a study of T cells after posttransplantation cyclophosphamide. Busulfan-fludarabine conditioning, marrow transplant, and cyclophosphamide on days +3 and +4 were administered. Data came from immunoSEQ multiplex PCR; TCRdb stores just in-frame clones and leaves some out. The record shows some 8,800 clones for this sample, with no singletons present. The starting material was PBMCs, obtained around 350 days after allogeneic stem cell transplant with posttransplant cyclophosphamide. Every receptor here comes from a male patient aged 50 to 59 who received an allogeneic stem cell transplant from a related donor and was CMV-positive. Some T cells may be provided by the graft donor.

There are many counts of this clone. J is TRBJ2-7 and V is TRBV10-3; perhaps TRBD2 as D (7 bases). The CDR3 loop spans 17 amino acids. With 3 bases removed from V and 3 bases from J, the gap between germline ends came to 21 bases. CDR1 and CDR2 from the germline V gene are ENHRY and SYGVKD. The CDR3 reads CAISDSLLGGADYEQYF. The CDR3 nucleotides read TGTGCCATCAGTGATTCTTTATTAGGGGGGGCCGACTACGAGCAGTACTTC.

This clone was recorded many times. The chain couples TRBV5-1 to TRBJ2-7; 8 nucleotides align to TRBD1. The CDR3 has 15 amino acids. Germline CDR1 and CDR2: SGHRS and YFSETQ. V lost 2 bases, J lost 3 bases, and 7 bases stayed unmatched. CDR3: CASSFGDRMIYEQYF. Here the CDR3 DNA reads TGCGCCAGCAGCTTCGGGGACAGGATGATCTACGAGCAGTACTTC.

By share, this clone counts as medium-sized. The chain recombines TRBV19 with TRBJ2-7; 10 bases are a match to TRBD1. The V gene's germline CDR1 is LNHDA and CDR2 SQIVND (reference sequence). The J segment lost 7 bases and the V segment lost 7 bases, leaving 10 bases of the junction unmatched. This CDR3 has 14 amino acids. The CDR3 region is CASIWDRGTREQYF. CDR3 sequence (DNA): TGTGCCAGTATCTGGGACAGGGGCACGAGGGAGCAGTACTTC.

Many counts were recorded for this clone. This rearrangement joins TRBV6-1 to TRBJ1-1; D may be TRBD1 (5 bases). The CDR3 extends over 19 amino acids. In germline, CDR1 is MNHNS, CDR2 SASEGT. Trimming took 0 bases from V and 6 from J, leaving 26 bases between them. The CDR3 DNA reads TGTGCCAGCAGTGAAGCGGCCCTGAAGAGGGGCGGGATGATCGCTGAAGCTTTCTTT. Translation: CASSEAALKRGGMIAEAFF.

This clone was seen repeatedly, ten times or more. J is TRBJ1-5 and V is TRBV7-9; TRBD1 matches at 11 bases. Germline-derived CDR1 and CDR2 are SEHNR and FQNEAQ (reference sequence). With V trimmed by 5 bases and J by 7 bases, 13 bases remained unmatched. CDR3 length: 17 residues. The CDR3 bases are TGTGCCAGCAGCACCTCAGGGGGGACAGGGGGGAGCCAGCCCCAGCATTTT. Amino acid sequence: CASSTSGGTGGSQPQHF.